These 15 T cell receptor beta chains originate from one sample sequenced in a study of blood T cell repertoires in COVID-19. Sequencing used immunoSEQ multiplex PCR; TCRdb keeps in-frame clones, though not all of them. The repertoire holds fewer than 95,000 clones, with about 90% as singletons. Sequenced material: peripheral blood. These receptors were collected from an elderly woman with acute or convalescent COVID-19.

The chain uses TRBV5-1 and TRBJ2-1; D possibly corresponds to TRBD1 (6 bases). Trimming pared 1 base from V and 3 bases from J, leaving 14 bases between. The germline gives CDR1 SGHRS, CDR2 YFSETQ. The CDR3 loop spans 16 amino acids. The DNA for the CDR3 is TGCGCCAGCAGCTTGATAGGGGGATTGGGCTACAATGAGCAGTTCTTC. It yields the protein CASSLIGGLGYNEQFF.

CDR3 nucleotides: TGCGCCAGCAGCGCGAAACAGGGGAATTCACCCCTCCACTTT. Residues: CASSAKQGNSPLHF. The rearrangement joins TRBV5-1 to TRBJ1-6; TRBD1 matches at 7 bases. Germline CDR1 SGHRS, CDR2 YFSETQ. The V segment lost 4 bases and the J segment 7 bases; nucleotides outside the gene matches: 5. The CDR3 runs 14 residues. The full variable domain, its missing parts supplied by reference TRBV5-1 and TRBJ1-6, is KAGVTQTPRYLIKTRGQQVTLSCSPISGHRSVSWYQQTPGQGLQFLFEYFSETQRNKGNFPGRFSGRQFSNSRSEMNVSTLELGDSALYLCASSAKQGNSPLHFGNGTRLTVT.

The genes are TRBV19 and TRBJ1-5, with D unresolved. This CDR3 comprises 15 residues. Germline V lookup: CDR1 LNHDA, CDR2 SQIVND (reference sequence). V was trimmed by 2 bases and J by 2 bases, leaving 10 bases between them. CDR3 amino acids: CASSISREGNQPQHF. In DNA, the CDR3 is TGTGCCAGTAGTATAAGCCGGGAGGGCAATCAGCCCCAGCATTTT.

J is TRBJ2-5 and V is TRBV30, with TRBD1 as a possible D gene (6 bases). CDR1 GTSNPN and CDR2 SVGIG come from the germline V gene (reference sequence). The germline V and J ends were trimmed by 4 bases and 4 bases, with 13 bases remaining between them. This CDR3 spans 13 amino acids. CDR3 sequence reads: CAWNKQGTETQYF. The CDR3 DNA reads TGTGCCTGGAATAAACAGGGCACAGAGACCCAGTACTTC.

The chain joins TRBV27 to TRBJ2-3; 7 bases are shared with TRBD2. This CDR3 is 16 amino acids long. Looked up from germline, CDR1 is MNHEY and CDR2 is SMNVEV (reference sequence). V was clipped by 7 bases and J by 1 base; unmatched bases: 11. The CDR3 region is CASIPGQGGGTDTQYF. In nucleotides, the CDR3 is TGTGCCAGCATCCCGGGCCAGGGAGGGGGCACAGATACGCAGTATTTT.

The sample holds a few counts of this clone. The V gene is TRBV3-1 (or the pseudogene TRBV3-2), the J gene TRBJ2-5; 7 bases match TRBD1. Germline loops: CDR1 LGHDT, CDR2 YNNKEL (reference sequence). V dropped 2 bases and J dropped 2; count of bases not matched to a gene: 11. The CDR3 is 17 residues long. The CDR3 loop reads CASSQIPGQRVQETQYF. In DNA, the CDR3 is TGTGCCAGCAGCCAAATACCGGGACAGAGAGTGCAAGAGACCCAGTACTTC.

The genes are TRBV7-8 and TRBJ2-1, with 9 nucleotides matching TRBD1. V lost 6 bases and J lost 1; bases outside the gene matches: 10. Germline CDR1 is SGHVS and CDR2 is FQNEAQ. This CDR3 spans 17 amino acids. CDR3 protein: CASSSGPGQGSYNEQFF. CDR3 DNA sequence: TGTGCCAGCAGTTCCGGCCCGGGACAGGGATCCTACAATGAGCAGTTCTTC. The whole variable domain, filled in from reference TRBV7-8 and TRBJ2-1, reads GAGVSQSPRYKVAKRGQDVALRCDPISGHVSLFWYQQALGQGPEFLTYFQNEAQLDKSGLPSDRFFAERPEGSVSTLKIQRTQQEDSAVYLCASSSGPGQGSYNEQFFGPGTRLTVL.

The chain recombines TRBV4-2 with TRBJ2-1, with D perhaps TRBD2 (6 bases). In germline, CDR1 is LGHNA, CDR2 YNFKEQ. The CDR3 sequence is 16 residues long. The V end lost 5 bases, the J end lost 0 bases, and 14 bases lay between the germline ends. The CDR3 DNA follows: TGTGCCAGCAGCAACCCGACTAGAAACTCCTACAATGAGCAGTTCTTC. It codes for CASSNPTRNSYNEQFF.

The CDR3 DNA reads as TGTGCCAGCAGCACGCAGAAAAATCAGCCCCAGCATTTT. This gives the protein CASSTQKNQPQHF. The chain has TRBV7-8 and TRBJ1-5; D is undetermined. The germline V and J ends were trimmed by 5 bases and 4 bases, with 9 bases remaining between them. CDR1 SGHVS and CDR2 FQNEAQ come from the germline V gene. This CDR3 is built from 13 residues.

The V and J genes are TRBV4-3 and TRBJ2-7, with 10 nucleotides matching TRBD2. The CDR3 totals 19 residues. V lost 0 bases, J lost 2 bases, and 13 bases stayed unmatched. Germline assignment: CDR1 LGHNA and CDR2 YSLEER. CDR3 sequence reads: CASSQDLSASGGAPYEQYF. The CDR3 DNA reads TGCGCCAGCAGCCAAGATCTTTCGGCTAGCGGGGGCGCCCCCTACGAGCAGTACTTC.

The rearrangement joins TRBV5-1 to TRBJ1-1; maybe TRBD1 (6 bases). The germline V and J ends were trimmed by 6 bases and 1 base, with 10 bases remaining between them. The CDR3 has 13 amino acids. CDR1 and CDR2 (germline): SGHRS, YFSETQ. This chain's CDR3 is CASKGEGNTEAFF. The CDR3 DNA follows: TGCGCCAGCAAGGGGGAAGGGAACACTGAAGCTTTCTTT.

The chain has TRBV3-1 (or the pseudogene TRBV3-2) and TRBJ2-5; tentative D call: TRBD1 (6 bases). The ends were cut back, 1 base at V and 5 bases at J, with 14 bases in the middle. CDR1 and CDR2 from the germline V gene are LGHDT and YNNKEL (reference sequence). CDR3 length equals 15 residues. This CDR3 reads CASSQAPGHGETQYF. The DNA of the CDR3 is TGTGCCAGCAGCCAAGCCCCGGGACACGGGGAGACCCAGTACTTC.

The gene calls are TRBV19 and TRBJ1-1; tentatively, D is TRBD1 (5 bases). This CDR3 has 14 residues. Germline V lookup: CDR1 LNHDA, CDR2 SQIVND (reference sequence). V lost 10 bases and J 1 base, leaving 16 bases between the germline ends. CDR3 in DNA: TGTGCCACCAGGGCCGGCCAGGGGAACACTGAAGCTTTCTTT. Its translation: CATRAGQGNTEAFF.

This clone was detected only once. This rearrangement joins TRBV5-6 to TRBJ2-5; 10 bases fit TRBD1. With V trimmed by 4 bases and J by 2 bases, 8 bases remained unmatched. Germline V gene data show CDR1 as SGHDT and CDR2 as YYEEEE. The CDR3 is 16 amino acids. The CDR3, as DNA: TGTGCCAGCAGCCGAAAGAGGACAGGGGGGCAAGAGACCCAGTACTTC. Translated, it gives CASSRKRTGGQETQYF.

The CDR3 DNA sequence: TGCGCCAGCAGCGGTGGACAGGGTGCCTATGGCTACACCTTC. Its translation: CASSGGQGAYGYTF. V is TRBV5-1 and J is TRBJ1-2, with 8 bases identical to TRBD1. The CDR3 runs to 14 residues. V shed 4 bases, J shed 4 bases, and the junction held 6 bases outside the gene matches. The germline CDR1 and CDR2 sequences are SGHRS and YFSETQ.